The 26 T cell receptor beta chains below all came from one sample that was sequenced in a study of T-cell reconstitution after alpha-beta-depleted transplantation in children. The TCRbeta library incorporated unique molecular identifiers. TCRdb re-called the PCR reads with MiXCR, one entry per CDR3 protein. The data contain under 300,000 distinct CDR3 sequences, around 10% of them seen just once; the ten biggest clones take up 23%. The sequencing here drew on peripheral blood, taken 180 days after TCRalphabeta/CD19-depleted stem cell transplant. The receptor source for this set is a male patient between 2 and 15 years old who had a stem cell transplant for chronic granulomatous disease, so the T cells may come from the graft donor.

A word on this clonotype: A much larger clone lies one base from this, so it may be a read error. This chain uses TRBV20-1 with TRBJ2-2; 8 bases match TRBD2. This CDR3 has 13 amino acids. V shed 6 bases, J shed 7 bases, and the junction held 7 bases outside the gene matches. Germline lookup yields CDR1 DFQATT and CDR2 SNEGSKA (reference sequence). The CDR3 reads CSAQREMGGELFF. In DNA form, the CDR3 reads TGCAGTGCCCAGCGGGAGATGGGCGGGGAGCTGTTTTTT.

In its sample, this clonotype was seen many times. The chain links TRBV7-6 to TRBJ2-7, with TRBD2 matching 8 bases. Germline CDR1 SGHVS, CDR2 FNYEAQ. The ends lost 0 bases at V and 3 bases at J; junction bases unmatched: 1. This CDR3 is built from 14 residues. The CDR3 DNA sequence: TGTGCCAGCAGCTTAGCGCGGGGGGACTACGAGCAGTACTTC. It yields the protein CASSLARGDYEQYF. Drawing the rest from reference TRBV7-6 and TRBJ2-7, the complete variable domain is GAGVSQSPRYKVTKRGQDVALRCDPISGHVSLYWYRQALGQGPEFLTYFNYEAQQDKSGLPNDRFSAERPEGSISTLTIQRTEQRDSAMYRCASSLARGDYEQYFGPGTRLTVT.

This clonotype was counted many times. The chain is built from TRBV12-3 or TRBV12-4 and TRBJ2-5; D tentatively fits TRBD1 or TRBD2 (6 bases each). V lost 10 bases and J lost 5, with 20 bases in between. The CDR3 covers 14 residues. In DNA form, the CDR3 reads TGTGCCACCTCCCGGGGGCCCCCGAGCGAGACCCAGTACTTC. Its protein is CATSRGPPSETQYF.

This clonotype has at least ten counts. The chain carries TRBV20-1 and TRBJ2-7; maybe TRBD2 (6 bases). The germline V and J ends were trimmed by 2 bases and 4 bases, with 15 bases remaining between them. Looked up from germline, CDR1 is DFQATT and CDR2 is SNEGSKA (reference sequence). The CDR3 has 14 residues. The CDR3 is CSARSGTSSYEQYF. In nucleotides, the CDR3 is TGCAGTGCTAGATCGGGGACTTCCTCTTACGAGCAGTACTTC.

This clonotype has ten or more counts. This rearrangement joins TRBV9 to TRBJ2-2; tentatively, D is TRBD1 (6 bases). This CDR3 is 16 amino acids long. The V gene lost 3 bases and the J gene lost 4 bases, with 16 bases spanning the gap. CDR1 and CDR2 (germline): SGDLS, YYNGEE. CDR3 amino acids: CASSGVGGPGTGELFF. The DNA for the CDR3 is TGTGCCAGCAGCGGCGTAGGGGGTCCTGGCACCGGGGAGCTGTTTTTT.

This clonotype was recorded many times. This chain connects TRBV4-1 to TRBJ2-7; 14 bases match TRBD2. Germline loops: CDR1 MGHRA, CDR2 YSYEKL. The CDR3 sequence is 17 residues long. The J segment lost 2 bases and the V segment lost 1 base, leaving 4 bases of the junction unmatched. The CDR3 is CASSQGEGLAGAYEQYF. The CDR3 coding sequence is TGCGCCAGCAGCCAAGGGGAGGGACTAGCGGGAGCCTACGAGCAGTACTTC.

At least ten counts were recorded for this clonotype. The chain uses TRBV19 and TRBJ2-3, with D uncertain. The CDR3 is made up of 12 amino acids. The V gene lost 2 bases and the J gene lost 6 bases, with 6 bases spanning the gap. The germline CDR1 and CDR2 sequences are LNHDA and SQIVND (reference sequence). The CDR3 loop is CASSINGDTQYF. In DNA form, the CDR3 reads TGTGCCAGTAGTATAAACGGGGATACGCAGTATTTT.

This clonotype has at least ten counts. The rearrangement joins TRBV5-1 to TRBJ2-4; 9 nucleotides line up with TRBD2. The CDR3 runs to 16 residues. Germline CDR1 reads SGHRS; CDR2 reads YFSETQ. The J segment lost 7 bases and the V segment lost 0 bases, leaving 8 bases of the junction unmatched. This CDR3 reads CASSLGASGISNIQYF. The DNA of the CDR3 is TGCGCCAGCAGCTTGGGGGCTAGCGGGATTAGTAACATTCAGTACTTC.

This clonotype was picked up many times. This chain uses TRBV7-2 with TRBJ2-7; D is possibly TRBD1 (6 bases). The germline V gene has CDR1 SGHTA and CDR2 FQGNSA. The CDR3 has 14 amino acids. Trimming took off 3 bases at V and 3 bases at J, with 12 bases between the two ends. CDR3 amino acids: CASSLGARGYEQYF. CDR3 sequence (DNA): TGTGCCAGCAGCTTGGGGGCCCGTGGCTACGAGCAGTACTTC.

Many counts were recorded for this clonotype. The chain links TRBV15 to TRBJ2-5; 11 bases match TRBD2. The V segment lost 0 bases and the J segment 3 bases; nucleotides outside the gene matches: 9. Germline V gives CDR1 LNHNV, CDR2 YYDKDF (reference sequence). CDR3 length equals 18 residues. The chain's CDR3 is CATSRELAGDPREETQYF. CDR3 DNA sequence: TGTGCCACCAGCAGAGAACTAGCGGGGGATCCAAGGGAAGAGACCCAGTACTTC.

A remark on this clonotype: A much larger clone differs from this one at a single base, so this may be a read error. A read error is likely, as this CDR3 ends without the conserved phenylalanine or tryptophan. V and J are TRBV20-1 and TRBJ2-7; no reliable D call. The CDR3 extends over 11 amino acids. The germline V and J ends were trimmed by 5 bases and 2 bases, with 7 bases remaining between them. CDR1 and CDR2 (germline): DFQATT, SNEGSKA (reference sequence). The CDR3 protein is CSAGGAYEQYL. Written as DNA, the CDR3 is TGCAGTGCTGGTGGGGCCTACGAGCAGTACCTC.

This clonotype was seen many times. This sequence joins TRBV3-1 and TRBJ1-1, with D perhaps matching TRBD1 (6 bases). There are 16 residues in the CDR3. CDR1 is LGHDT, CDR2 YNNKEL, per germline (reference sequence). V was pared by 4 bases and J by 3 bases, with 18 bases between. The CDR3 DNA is TGTGCCAGCAGCCGCCCCCGGGGAGCAGGGGACACTGAAGCTTTCTTT. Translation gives CASSRPRGAGDTEAFF.

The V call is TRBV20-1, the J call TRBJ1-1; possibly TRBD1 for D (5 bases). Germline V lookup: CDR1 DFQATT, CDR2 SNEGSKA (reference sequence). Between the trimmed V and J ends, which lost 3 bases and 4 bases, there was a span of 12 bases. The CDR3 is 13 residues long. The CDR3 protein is CSASRVLGTEAFF. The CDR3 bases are TGCAGTGCTAGCAGGGTTTTGGGCACTGAAGCTTTCTTT.

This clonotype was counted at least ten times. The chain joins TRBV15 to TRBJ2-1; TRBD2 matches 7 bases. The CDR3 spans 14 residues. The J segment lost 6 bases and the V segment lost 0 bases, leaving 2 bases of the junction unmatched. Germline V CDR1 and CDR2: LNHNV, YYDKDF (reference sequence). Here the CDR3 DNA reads TGTGCCACCAGCAGAGATCCGGGAGGCAATGAGCAGTTCTTC. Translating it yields CATSRDPGGNEQFF. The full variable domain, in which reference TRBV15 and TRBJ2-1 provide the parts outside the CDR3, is DAMVIQNPRYQVTQFGKPVTLSCSQTLNHNVMYWYQQKSSQAPKLLFHYYDKDFNNEADTPDNFQSRRPNTSFCFLDIRSPGLGDTAMYLCATSRDPGGNEQFFGPGTRLTVL.

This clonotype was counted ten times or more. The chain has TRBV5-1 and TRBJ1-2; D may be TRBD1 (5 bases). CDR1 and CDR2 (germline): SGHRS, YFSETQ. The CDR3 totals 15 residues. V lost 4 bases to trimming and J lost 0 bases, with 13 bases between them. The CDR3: CASSPTWDANYGYTF. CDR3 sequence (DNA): TGCGCCAGCAGCCCAACTTGGGACGCTAACTATGGCTACACCTTC.

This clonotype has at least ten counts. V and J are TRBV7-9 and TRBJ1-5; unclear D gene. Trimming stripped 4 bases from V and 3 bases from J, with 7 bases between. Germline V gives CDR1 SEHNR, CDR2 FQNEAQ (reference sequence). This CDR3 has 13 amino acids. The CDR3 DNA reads TGTGCCAGCAGCTCTCACTCCAATCAGCCCCAGCATTTT. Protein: CASSSHSNQPQHF.

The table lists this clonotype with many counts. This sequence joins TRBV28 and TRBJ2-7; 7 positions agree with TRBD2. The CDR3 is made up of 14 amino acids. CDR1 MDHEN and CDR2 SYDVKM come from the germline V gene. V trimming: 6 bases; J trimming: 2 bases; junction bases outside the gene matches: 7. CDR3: CASRVIRGAYEQYF. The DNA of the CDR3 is TGTGCCAGCAGGGTGATCCGGGGGGCCTACGAGCAGTACTTC. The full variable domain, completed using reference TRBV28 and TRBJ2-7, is DVKVTQSSRYLVKRTGEKVFLECVQDMDHENMFWYRQDPGLGLRLIYFSYDVKMKEKGDIPEGYSVSREKKERFSLILESASTNQTSMYLCASRVIRGAYEQYFGPGTRLTVT.

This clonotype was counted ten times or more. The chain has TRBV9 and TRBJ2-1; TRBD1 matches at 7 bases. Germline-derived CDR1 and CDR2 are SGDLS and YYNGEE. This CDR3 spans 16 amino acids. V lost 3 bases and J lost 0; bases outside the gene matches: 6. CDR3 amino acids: CASSAATGSSYNEQFF. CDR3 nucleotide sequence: TGTGCCAGCAGCGCAGCGACAGGGTCCTCCTACAATGAGCAGTTCTTC. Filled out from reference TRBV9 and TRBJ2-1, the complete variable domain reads DSGVTQTPKHLITATGQRVTLRCSPRSGDLSVYWYQQSLDQGLQFLIQYYNGEERAKGNILERFSAQQFPDLHSELNLSSLELGDSALYFCASSAATGSSYNEQFFGPGTRLTVL.

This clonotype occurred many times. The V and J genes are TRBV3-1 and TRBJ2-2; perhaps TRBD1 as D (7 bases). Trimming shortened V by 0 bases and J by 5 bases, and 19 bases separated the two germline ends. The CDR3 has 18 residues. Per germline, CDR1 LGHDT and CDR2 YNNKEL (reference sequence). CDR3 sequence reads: CASSQEGFGGGHTGELFF. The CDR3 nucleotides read TGTGCCAGCAGCCAAGAAGGTTTCGGAGGGGGCCATACCGGGGAGCTGTTTTTT.

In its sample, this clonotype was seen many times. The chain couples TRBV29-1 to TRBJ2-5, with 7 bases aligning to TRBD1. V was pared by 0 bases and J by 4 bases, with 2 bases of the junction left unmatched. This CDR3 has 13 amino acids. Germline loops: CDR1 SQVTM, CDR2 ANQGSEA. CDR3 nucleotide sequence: TGCAGCGTTGAAGACAGGGGGTTAGAGACCCAGTACTTC. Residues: CSVEDRGLETQYF.

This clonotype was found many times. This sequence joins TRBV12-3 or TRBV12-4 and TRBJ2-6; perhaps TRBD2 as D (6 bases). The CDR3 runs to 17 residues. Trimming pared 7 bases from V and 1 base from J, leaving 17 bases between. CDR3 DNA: TGTGCCAGCAAGGCCGGGACTGGAACTTCTGGGGCCAACGTCCTGACTTTC. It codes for CASKAGTGTSGANVLTF.

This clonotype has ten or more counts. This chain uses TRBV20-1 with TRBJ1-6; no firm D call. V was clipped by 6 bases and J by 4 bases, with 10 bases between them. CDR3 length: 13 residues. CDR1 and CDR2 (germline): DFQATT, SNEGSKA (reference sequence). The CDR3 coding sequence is TGCAGTGCCCCCGCACAGTATAATTCACCCCTCCACTTT. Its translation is CSAPAQYNSPLHF.

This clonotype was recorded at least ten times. The CDR3 protein is CASSPGAGRSRTGELFF. As DNA, the CDR3 is TGCGCCAGCAGCCCGGGAGCGGGAAGGTCGAGGACCGGGGAGCTGTTTTTT. The V and J genes are TRBV5-1 and TRBJ2-2, with 7 bases matching TRBD2. CDR3 length: 17 residues. V trimming: 4 bases; J trimming: 5 bases; junction bases outside the gene matches: 14. Per the germline V gene, CDR1 is SGHRS and CDR2 is YFSETQ.

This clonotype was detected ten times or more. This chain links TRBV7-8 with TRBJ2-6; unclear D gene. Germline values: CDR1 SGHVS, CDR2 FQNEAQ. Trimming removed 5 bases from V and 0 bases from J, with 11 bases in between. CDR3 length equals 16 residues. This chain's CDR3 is CASSARLSSGANVLTF. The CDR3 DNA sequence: TGTGCCAGCAGCGCCCGGCTATCCTCTGGGGCCAACGTCCTGACTTTC.

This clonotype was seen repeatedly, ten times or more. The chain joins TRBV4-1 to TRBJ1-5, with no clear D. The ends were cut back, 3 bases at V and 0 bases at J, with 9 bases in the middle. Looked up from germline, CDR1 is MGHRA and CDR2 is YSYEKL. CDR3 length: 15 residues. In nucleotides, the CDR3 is TGCGCCAGCAGCCAGTGGATATATAGCAATCAGCCCCAGCATTTT. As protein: CASSQWIYSNQPQHF.

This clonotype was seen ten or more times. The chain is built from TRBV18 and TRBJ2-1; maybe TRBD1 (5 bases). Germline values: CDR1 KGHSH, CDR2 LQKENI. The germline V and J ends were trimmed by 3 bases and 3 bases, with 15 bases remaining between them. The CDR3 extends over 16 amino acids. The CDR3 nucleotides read TGTGCCAGCTCACCGGATGACGGACACTTCTACAATGAGCAGTTCTTC. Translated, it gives CASSPDDGHFYNEQFF.